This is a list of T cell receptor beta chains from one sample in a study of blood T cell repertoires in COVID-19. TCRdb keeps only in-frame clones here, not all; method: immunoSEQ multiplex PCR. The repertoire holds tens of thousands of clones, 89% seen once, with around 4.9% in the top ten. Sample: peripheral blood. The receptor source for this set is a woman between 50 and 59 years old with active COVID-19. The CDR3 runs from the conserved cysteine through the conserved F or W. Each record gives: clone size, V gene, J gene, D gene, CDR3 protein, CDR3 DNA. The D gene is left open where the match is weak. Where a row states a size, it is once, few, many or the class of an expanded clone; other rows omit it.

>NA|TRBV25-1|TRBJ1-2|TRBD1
CASRGTGGLQGYTF
TGTGCCAGCAGGGGGACAGGGGGCTTACAAGGCTACACCTTC
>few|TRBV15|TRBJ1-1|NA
CATSRVQGTEAFF
TGTGCCACCAGCAGAGTCCAGGGGACTGAAGCTTTCTTT
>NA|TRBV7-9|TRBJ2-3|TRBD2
CASSFGGRRTDTQYF
TGTGCCAGCAGCTTCGGCGGGAGAAGAACAGATACGCAGTATTTT
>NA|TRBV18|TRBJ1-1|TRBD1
CASFDRGGTEAFF
TGTGCCAGCTTTGACAGGGGGGGTACTGAAGCTTTCTTT
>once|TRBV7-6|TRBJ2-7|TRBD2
CASSPTSGTLYEQYF
TGTGCCAGCAGCCCGACTAGCGGGACTCTTTACGAGCAGTACTTC
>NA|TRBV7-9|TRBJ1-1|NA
CASSHTNTEAFF
TGTGCCAGCAGCCACACGAACACTGAAGCTTTCTTT
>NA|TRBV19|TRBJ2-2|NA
CASNRKPGQNTGELFF
TGTGCCAGTAATCGAAAACCGGGACAAAACACCGGGGAGCTGTTTTTT
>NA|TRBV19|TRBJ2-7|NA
CASRRGTTYEQYF
TGTGCCAGTAGGAGGGGGACGACCTACGAGCAGTACTTC
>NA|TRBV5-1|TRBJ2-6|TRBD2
CASSLGLAGGPTSGANVLTF
TGCGCCAGCAGCTTGGGGCTAGCGGGAGGGCCCACCTCTGGGGCCAACGTCCTGACTTTC
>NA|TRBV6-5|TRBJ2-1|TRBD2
CASSYGVAGSREQFF
TGTGCCAGCAGTTACGGGGTAGCGGGAAGCCGTGAGCAGTTCTTC
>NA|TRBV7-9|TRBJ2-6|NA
CASSYSSGANVLTF
TGTGCCAGCAGCTACAGCTCTGGGGCCAACGTCCTGACTTTC
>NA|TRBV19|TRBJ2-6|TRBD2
CASSGLAGASPSSLSGANVLTF
TGTGCCAGTAGTGGATTAGCGGGAGCCTCCCCCAGTTCTCTCTCTGGGGCCAACGTCCTGACTTTC
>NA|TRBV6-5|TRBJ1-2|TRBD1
CASSPRGTDGYTF
TGTGCCAGCAGTCCAAGAGGGACAGATGGCTACACCTTC
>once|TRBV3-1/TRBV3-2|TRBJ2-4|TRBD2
CASSQSGGSFKNIQYF
TGTGCCAGCAGCCAATCTGGCGGGAGCTTCAAAAACATTCAGTACTTC
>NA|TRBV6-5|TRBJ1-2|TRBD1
CATFLRTGGSGGYTF
TGTGCCACCTTTCTCCGGACAGGGGGTAGCGGCGGCTACACCTTC
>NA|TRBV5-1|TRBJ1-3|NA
CASSLGGLGSGNTIYF
TGCGCCAGCAGCCTGGGTGGGCTCGGCTCTGGAAACACCATATATTTT
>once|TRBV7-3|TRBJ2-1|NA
CASSLEVQEGPGEQFF
TGTGCCAGCAGCTTAGAGGTCCAGGAGGGGCCGGGGGAGCAGTTCTTC
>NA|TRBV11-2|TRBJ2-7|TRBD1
CASSLGQGSSYEQYF
TGTGCCAGCAGCTTAGGACAGGGGAGCTCCTACGAGCAGTACTTC
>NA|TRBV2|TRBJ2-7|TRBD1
CAGAGQGAYEQYF
TGTGCCGGCGCGGGACAGGGGGCCTACGAGCAGTACTTC
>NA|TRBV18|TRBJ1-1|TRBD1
CASSLTGAINTEAFF
TGTGCCAGCTCACTAACAGGGGCCATTAACACTGAAGCTTTCTTT
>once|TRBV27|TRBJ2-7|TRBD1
CASSFRGTGAPYEQYF
TGTGCCAGCAGTTTTCGGGGGACAGGGGCGCCATACGAGCAGTACTTC
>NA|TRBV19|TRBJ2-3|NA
CASSSGDSTDTQYF
TGTGCCAGTAGTTCCGGGGATAGCACAGATACGCAGTATTTT
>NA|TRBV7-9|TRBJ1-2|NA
CASSSHAGYGYTF
TGTGCCAGCAGCAGCCACGCGGGCTATGGCTACACCTTC
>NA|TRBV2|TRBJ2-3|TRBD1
CASTTPGQRSTDTQYF
TGTGCCAGCACTACACCGGGACAGAGGAGCACAGATACGCAGTATTTT
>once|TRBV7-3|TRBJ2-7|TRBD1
CASSSGTGGYEQYF
TGTGCCAGCAGCTCCGGGACAGGGGGCTACGAGCAGTACTTC
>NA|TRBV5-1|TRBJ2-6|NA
CASSPGDYSGANVLTF
TGCGCCAGCAGCCCCGGGGATTACTCAGGGGCCAACGTCCTGACTTTC
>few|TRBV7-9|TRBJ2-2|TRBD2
CASSLRERNTGELFF
TGTGCCAGCAGCCTGCGGGAGAGGAACACCGGGGAGCTGTTTTTT
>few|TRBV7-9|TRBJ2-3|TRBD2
CASSPGLAGGRSTDTQYF
TGTGCCAGCAGCCCGGGACTAGCGGGAGGGCGAAGCACAGATACGCAGTATTTT
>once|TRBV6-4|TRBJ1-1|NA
CASSPQGSNTEAFF
TGTGCCAGCAGTCCACAGGGTTCTAACACTGAAGCTTTCTTT
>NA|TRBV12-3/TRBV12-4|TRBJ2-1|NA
CASSLGSGQFF
TGTGCCAGCAGTTTGGGGAGCGGGCAGTTCTTC
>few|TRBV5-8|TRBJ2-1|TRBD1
CASSQPGQAGNEQFF
TGTGCCAGCAGCCAACCGGGACAGGCAGGGAATGAGCAGTTCTTC
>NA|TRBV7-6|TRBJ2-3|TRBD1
CASSRLTTGESTDTQYF
TGTGCCAGCAGCCGCCTAACGACAGGGGAGAGCACAGATACGCAGTATTTT
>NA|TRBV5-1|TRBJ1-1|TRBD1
CASSSIDRDTEAFF
TGCGCCAGCAGCTCCATCGACAGGGACACTGAAGCTTTCTTT
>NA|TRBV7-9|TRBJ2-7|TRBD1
CAVGQGWSYEQYF
TGTGCCGTCGGACAGGGCTGGAGCTACGAGCAGTACTTC
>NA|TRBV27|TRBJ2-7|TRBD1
CAVGPQGGYEQYF
TGTGCCGTAGGGCCACAGGGGGGCTACGAGCAGTACTTC
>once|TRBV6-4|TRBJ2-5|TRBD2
CASSEAGGQETQYF
TGTGCCAGCAGTGAGGCGGGAGGCCAAGAGACCCAGTACTTC
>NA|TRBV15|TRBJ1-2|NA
CATSRGEGEGYTF
TGTGCCACCAGCAGAGGGGAAGGGGAAGGCTACACCTTC
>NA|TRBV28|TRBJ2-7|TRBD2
CASKTSGTYEQYF
TGTGCCAGCAAGACTAGCGGAACCTACGAGCAGTACTTC
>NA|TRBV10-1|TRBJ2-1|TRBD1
CASTGQTMGEQFF
TGCGCCAGCACGGGACAGACTATGGGTGAGCAGTTCTTC
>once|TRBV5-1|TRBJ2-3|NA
CASSLVRGGTTDTQYF
TGCGCCAGCAGCTTGGTCCGCGGCGGAACCACAGATACGCAGTATTTT